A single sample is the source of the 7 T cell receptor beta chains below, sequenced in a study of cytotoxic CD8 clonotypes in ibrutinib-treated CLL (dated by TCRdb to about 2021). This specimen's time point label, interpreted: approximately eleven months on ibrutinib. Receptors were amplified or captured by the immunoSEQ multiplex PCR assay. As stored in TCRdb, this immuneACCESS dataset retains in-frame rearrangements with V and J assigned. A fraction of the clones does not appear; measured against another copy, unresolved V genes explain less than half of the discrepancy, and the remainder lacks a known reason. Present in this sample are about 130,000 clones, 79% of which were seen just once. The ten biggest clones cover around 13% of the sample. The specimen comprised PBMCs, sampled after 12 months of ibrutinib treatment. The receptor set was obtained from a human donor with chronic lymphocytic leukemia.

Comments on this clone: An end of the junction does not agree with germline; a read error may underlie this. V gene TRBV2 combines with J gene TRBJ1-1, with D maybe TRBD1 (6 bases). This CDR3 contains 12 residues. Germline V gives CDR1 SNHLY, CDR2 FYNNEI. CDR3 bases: TGTGCCCGCAGGGGTTGGGACACTGAAGCTTTCTTT. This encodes CARRGWDTEAFF.

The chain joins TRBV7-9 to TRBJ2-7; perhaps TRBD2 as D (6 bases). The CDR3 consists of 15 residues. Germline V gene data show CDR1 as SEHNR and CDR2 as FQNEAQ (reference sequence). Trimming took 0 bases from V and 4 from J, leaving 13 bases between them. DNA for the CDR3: TGTGCCAGCAGCTTAGCGGGGGACTCTTTTTACGAGCAGTACTTC. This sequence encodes CASSLAGDSFYEQYF. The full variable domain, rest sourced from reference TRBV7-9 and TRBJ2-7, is DTGVSQNPRHKITKRGQNVTFRCDPISEHNRLYWYRQTLGQGPEFLTYFQNEAQLEKSRLLSDRFSAERPKGSFSTLEIQRTEQGDSAMYLCASSLAGDSFYEQYFGPGTRLTVT.

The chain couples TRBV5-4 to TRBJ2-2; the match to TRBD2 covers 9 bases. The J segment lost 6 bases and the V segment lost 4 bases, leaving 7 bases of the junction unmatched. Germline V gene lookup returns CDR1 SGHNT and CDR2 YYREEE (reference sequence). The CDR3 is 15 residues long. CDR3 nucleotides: TGTGCCAGCAGCACGCGGCGGGAGGGTTCCGGGGAGCTGTTTTTT. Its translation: CASSTRREGSGELFF.

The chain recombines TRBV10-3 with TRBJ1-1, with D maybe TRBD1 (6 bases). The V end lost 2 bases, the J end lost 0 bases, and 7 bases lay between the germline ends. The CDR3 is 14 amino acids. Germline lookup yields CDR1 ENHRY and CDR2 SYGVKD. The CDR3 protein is CAISEGQLNTEAFF. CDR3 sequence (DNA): TGTGCCATCAGTGAGGGACAGTTGAACACTGAAGCTTTCTTT.

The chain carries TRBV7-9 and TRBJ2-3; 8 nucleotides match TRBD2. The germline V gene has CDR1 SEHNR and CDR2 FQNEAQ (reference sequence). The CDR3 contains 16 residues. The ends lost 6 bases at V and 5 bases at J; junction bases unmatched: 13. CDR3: CASSPSGSSWGDTQYF. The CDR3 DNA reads TGTGCCAGCAGTCCCAGCGGGAGTTCTTGGGGAGATACGCAGTATTTT.

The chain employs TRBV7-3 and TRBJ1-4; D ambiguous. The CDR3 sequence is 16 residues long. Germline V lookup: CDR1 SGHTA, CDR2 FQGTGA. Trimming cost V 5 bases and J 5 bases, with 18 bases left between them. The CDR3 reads CASSTFRGRINEKLFF. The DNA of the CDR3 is TGTGCCAGCAGCACCTTCCGTGGCAGGATAAATGAAAAACTGTTTTTT. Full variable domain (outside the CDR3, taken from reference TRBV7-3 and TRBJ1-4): GAGVSQTPSNKVTEKGKYVELRCDPISGHTALYWYRQSLGQGPEFLIYFQGTGAADDSGLPNDRFFAVRPEGSVSTLKIQRTERGDSAVYLCASSTFRGRINEKLFFGSGTQLSVL.

The CDR3 bases are TGTGCCAGCAGTTTATGGGGGGACAGGGTCCTCTCCTACAATGAGCAGTTCTTC. It yields the protein CASSLWGDRVLSYNEQFF. The chain carries TRBV28 and TRBJ2-1; TRBD1 aligns across 9 bases. Germline CDR1 MDHEN, CDR2 SYDVKM. The CDR3 covers 18 residues. V was clipped by 0 bases and J by 0 bases; unmatched bases: 6.